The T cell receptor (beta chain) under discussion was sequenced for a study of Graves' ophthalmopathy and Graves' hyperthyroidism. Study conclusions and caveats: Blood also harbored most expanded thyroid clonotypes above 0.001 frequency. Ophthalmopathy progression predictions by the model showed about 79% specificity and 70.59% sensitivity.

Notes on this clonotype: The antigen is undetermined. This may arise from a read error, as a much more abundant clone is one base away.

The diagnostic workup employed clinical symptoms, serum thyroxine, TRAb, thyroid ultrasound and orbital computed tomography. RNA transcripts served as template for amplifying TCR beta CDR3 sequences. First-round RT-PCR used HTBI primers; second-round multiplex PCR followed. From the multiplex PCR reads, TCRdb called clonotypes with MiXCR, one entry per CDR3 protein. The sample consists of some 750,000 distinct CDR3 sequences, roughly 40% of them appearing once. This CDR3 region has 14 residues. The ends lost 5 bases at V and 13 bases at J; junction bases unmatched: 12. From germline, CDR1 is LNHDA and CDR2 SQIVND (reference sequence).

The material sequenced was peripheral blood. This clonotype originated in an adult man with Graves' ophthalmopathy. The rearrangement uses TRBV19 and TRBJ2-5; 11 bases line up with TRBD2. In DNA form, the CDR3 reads TGTGCCAGTAGTCTTGGGACTAGCGGAGTCGAATGGTACTTC. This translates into CASSLGTSGVEWYF.